This passage covers 30 T cell receptor beta chains from one sample sequenced in a study of cytomegalovirus exposure and HLA in healthy donors. Primers for the PCR totalled 60 Vbeta and 13 Jbeta. TCRdb's copy holds only in-frame clones and misses some; the assay was immunoSEQ multiplex PCR. The table records about 120,000 clones, 70% of them present only once. Sequencing was carried out using PBMCs. The receptor set was obtained from a man aged 30-40 years in good health and CMV-seropositive.

This chain links TRBV6-5 with TRBJ2-3; 9 bases are shared with TRBD2. V gave up 6 bases and J gave up 4 bases; unmatched junction bases: 8. Germline assignment: CDR1 MNHEY and CDR2 SVGAGI. The CDR3 is made up of 15 amino acids. The CDR3 nucleotides are TGTGCCAGCAGGGCGGGAGGGGGACTGGCAGATACGCAGTATTTT. This translates into CASRAGGGLADTQYF.

This clone was recorded a few times. This chain uses TRBV2 with TRBJ1-2; tentatively, D is TRBD1 (5 bases). The CDR3 covers 12 residues. Germline-derived CDR1 and CDR2 are SNHLY and FYNNEI. The V end lost 4 bases, the J end lost 8 bases, and 11 bases lay between the germline ends. CDR3 protein: CASSARVGGYTF. CDR3 bases: TGTGCCAGCAGTGCCAGGGTGGGCGGCTACACCTTC.

In its sample, this clone was seen a few times. V is TRBV30 and J is TRBJ1-2; D remains ambiguous. Trimming left V 0 bases short and J 6 bases short, with 8 bases between. The CDR3 runs to 12 residues. CDR1 and CDR2 (germline): GTSNPN, SVGIG (reference sequence). The CDR3 is CAWSVGGNGYTF. The CDR3 bases are TGTGCCTGGAGTGTGGGAGGAAATGGCTACACCTTC.

The table lists this clone with a few counts. This sequence joins TRBV7-6 and TRBJ1-2; possible D gene TRBD1, 6 bases. Trimming left V 1 base short and J 8 bases short, with 11 bases between. The length of the CDR3 is 13 residues. The germline gives CDR1 SGHVS, CDR2 FNYEAQ. The CDR3, as DNA: TGTGCCAGCAGCTTAGGACAGGAGGACGGCTACACCTTC. It specifies CASSLGQEDGYTF.

Notes on this clone: One end of the junction varies from germline; a read error may be responsible. Different DNA sequences within this sample yield the same CDR3. The CDR3 reads CASSLFSGGTSEAFF. CDR3 nucleotide sequence: TGTGCCAGCAGTTTATTCTCAGGGGGAACATCTGAAGCTTTTTTT. The chain employs TRBV27 and TRBJ1-1; 7 bases map to TRBD1. The length of the CDR3 is 15 residues. Germline V gives CDR1 MNHEY, CDR2 SMNVEV (reference sequence).

This clone has a handful of counts. V is TRBV7-8 and J is TRBJ2-7; D might be TRBD1 (5 bases). V was trimmed by 5 bases and J by 3 bases, leaving 11 bases between them. The germline gives CDR1 SGHVS, CDR2 FQNEAQ. The CDR3 is made up of 13 amino acids. For the CDR3, the DNA is TGTGCCAGCAGCCCCCAGGGATTCTACGAGCAGTACTTC. Translation: CASSPQGFYEQYF.

This clone was observed a few times. The genes are TRBV5-1 and TRBJ2-5; TRBD1 agrees at 11 bases. Germline V gene data show CDR1 as SGHRS and CDR2 as YFSETQ. The CDR3 runs to 14 residues. V shed 6 bases, J shed 5 bases, and the junction held 6 bases outside the gene matches. The CDR3, as DNA: TGCGCCAGCACCAGGACAGGGGGCGAGGAGACCCAGTACTTC. It specifies CASTRTGGEETQYF.

The V call is TRBV5-6, the J call TRBJ2-7, with 10 bases that match TRBD1. The CDR3 is 14 amino acids. From germline, CDR1 is SGHDT and CDR2 YYEEEE. With V trimmed by 4 bases and J by 4 bases, 5 bases remained unmatched. Written as DNA, the CDR3 is TGTGCCAGCAGCACGCCGGGACAGGGGTACGAGCAGTACGTC. It yields the protein CASSTPGQGYEQYV.

The chain employs TRBV6-5 and TRBJ1-1; tentatively, D is TRBD1 (5 bases). Per germline, CDR1 MNHEY and CDR2 SVGAGI. There are 15 residues in the CDR3. V was clipped by 0 bases and J by 0 bases, with 8 bases between them. CDR3 sequence reads: CASSYSMDMNTEAFF. The CDR3 DNA reads as TGTGCCAGCAGTTACTCGATGGACATGAACACTGAAGCTTTCTTT.

V and J are TRBV18 and TRBJ1-4; TRBD1 matches 7 bases. Per germline, CDR1 KGHSH and CDR2 LQKENI. V was clipped by 3 bases and J by 0 bases; unmatched bases: 10. The CDR3 runs 18 residues. CDR3 amino acids: CASSPPTGRSATNEKLFF. The DNA for the CDR3 is TGTGCCAGCTCACCTCCGACAGGGCGGAGTGCAACTAATGAAAAACTGTTTTTT.

The V gene is TRBV4-2, the J gene TRBJ1-2; D is possibly TRBD1 (6 bases). The CDR3 loop spans 15 amino acids. Trimming removed 3 bases from V and 4 bases from J, with 15 bases in between. In germline, CDR1 is LGHNA, CDR2 YNFKEQ. CDR3 DNA sequence: TGTGCCAGCAGCCATGATACAGGGTTTGTCTATGGCTACACCTTC. It specifies CASSHDTGFVYGYTF.

The chain uses TRBV28 and TRBJ1-3; 7 positions agree with TRBD1. CDR3 length equals 15 residues. Germline CDR1 reads MDHEN; CDR2 reads SYDVKM. Trimming took 8 bases from V and 0 from J; bases not matched to a gene: 7. As DNA, the CDR3 is TGTGCCAGCCATAAAACAGGGGTCTCTGGAAACACCATATATTTT. Translation gives CASHKTGVSGNTIYF.

This chain uses TRBV10-3 with TRBJ2-3; TRBD2 aligns across 7 bases. J was trimmed by 0 bases and V by 10 bases; bases with no gene match: 13. The CDR3 covers 16 residues. The germline V gene encodes CDR1 ENHRY and CDR2 SYGVKD. For the CDR3, the DNA is TGTGCCACCTCGGGACTAACCGTTGAGAGCACAGATACGCAGTATTTT. Protein: CATSGLTVESTDTQYF.

V usage is TRBV6-5 and J usage is TRBJ2-7; D remains ambiguous. CDR3 length equals 13 residues. Trimming pared 5 bases from V and 7 bases from J, leaving 15 bases between. Germline V gene sequence: CDR1 MNHEY, CDR2 SVGAGI. The CDR3 protein is CASSPRRGGEQYF. In DNA, the CDR3 is TGTGCCAGCAGTCCCCGACGCGGTGGGGAGCAGTACTTC.

This clone has only a few counts. The chain employs TRBV29-1 and TRBJ1-4; 11 nucleotides align to TRBD1. Germline lookup yields CDR1 SQVTM and CDR2 ANQGSEA. Trimming removed 6 bases from V and 6 bases from J; junction bases left unmatched: 3. The CDR3 contains 13 residues. The CDR3 spells CSVPGQGDEKLFF. DNA for the CDR3: TGCAGCGTACCGGGACAGGGGGATGAAAAACTGTTTTTT.

This clone was seen more than once but under ten times. The V and J genes are TRBV5-1 and TRBJ1-1; D remains ambiguous. There are 15 residues in the CDR3. The germline V gene encodes CDR1 SGHRS and CDR2 YFSETQ. The ends were cut back, 0 bases at V and 1 base at J, with 10 bases in the middle. Here the CDR3 reads CASSLVGTPNTEAFF. The CDR3 DNA follows: TGCGCCAGCAGCTTGGTTGGTACTCCGAACACTGAAGCTTTCTTT.

This chain's CDR3 is CAWGVASRPNIQYF. DNA of the CDR3: TGTGCCTGGGGAGTGGCCTCCAGACCTAACATTCAGTACTTC. V is TRBV30 and J is TRBJ2-4; D unresolved. The V end was cut by 5 bases, the J end by 7 bases, with 18 bases between. Germline CDR1 reads GTSNPN; CDR2 reads SVGIG (reference sequence). The CDR3 consists of 14 residues.

Notes on this clone: Other DNA sequences in the same sample also yield this CDR3. The V and J genes are TRBV5-1 and TRBJ2-5; maybe TRBD2 (7 bases). CDR1 SGHRS and CDR2 YFSETQ come from the germline V gene. The CDR3 consists of 15 residues. V lost 4 bases and J lost 6, with 19 bases in between. CDR3 sequence reads: CASSPTGGGQKTQYF. In nucleotides, the CDR3 is TGCGCCAGCAGCCCCACTGGGGGGGGCCAGAAGACCCAGTACTTC.

V usage is TRBV29-1 and J usage is TRBJ2-3; tentatively, D is TRBD2 (6 bases). V shed 5 bases and J shed 1 base, with 13 bases lying between them. Germline CDR1 SQVTM, CDR2 ANQGSEA. This CDR3 spans 14 amino acids. CDR3 loop: CSVSSGLRTDTQYF. The CDR3 DNA sequence: TGCAGCGTTTCTTCGGGACTGCGCACAGATACGCAGTATTTT.

This chain links TRBV14 with TRBJ2-5; 7 bases are shared with TRBD2. Germline CDR1 SGHDN, CDR2 FVKESK. V lost 4 bases, J lost 7 bases, and 12 bases stayed unmatched. The CDR3 extends over 15 amino acids. The CDR3 DNA reads TGTGCCAGCAGCCCGATTACACGGGGGGAATGGACCCAGTACTTC. It specifies CASSPITRGEWTQYF.

V usage is TRBV9 and J usage is TRBJ1-4; the D gene is possibly TRBD1 (5 bases). V dropped 2 bases and J dropped 7 bases, with 15 bases sitting between them. The CDR3 loop spans 15 amino acids. Germline CDR1 is SGDLS and CDR2 is YYNGEE. The CDR3 here is CASSVSMDGGEKLFF. The CDR3 DNA follows: TGTGCCAGCAGCGTCTCGATGGACGGGGGTGAAAAACTGTTTTTT. Drawing the rest from reference TRBV9 and TRBJ1-4, the complete variable domain is DSGVTQTPKHLITATGQRVTLRCSPRSGDLSVYWYQQSLDQGLQFLIQYYNGEERAKGNILERFSAQQFPDLHSELNLSSLELGDSALYFCASSVSMDGGEKLFFGSGTQLSVL.

This clone was counted only a few times. The rearrangement joins TRBV6-6 to TRBJ1-4; D uncertain. In germline, CDR1 is MNHNY, CDR2 SVGAGI (reference sequence). This CDR3 has 15 amino acids. Trimming cost V 2 bases and J 4 bases, with 11 bases left between them. In DNA, the CDR3 is TGTGCCAGCAGTTACGTCCAGGCCTATAATGAAAAACTGTTTTTT. Translation: CASSYVQAYNEKLFF.

The rearrangement uses TRBV7-9 and TRBJ1-2; a weak D match, TRBD1 (6 bases). The CDR3 is 13 amino acids. CDR1 SEHNR and CDR2 FQNEAQ come from the germline V gene (reference sequence). The V gene lost 7 bases and the J gene lost 8 bases, with 17 bases spanning the gap. For the CDR3, the DNA is TGTGCCAGCACCGGTACAGGGACGCGGGGCTACACCTTC. Translating gives CASTGTGTRGYTF.

This clone was detected a few times. The gene calls are TRBV5-4 and TRBJ2-7, with a possible D match to TRBD2 (5 bases). Germline V gene data show CDR1 as SGHNT and CDR2 as YYREEE (reference sequence). Trimming took off 4 bases at V and 1 base at J, with 18 bases between the two ends. The CDR3 totals 16 residues. The CDR3 coding sequence is TGTGCCAGCAGCGACCGGGATGATAAGTCGTCCTACGAGCAGTACGTC. Translation gives CASSDRDDKSSYEQYV.

This sequence joins TRBV9 and TRBJ2-2; D possibly corresponds to TRBD2 (7 bases). This CDR3 contains 16 residues. The V end was cut by 0 bases, the J end by 8 bases, with 17 bases between. Germline V gene lookup returns CDR1 SGDLS and CDR2 YYNGEE. CDR3 region: CASSVGSTRGAGELFF. The CDR3 nucleotides are TGTGCCAGCAGCGTAGGCAGCACCCGGGGGGCAGGGGAGCTGTTTTTT. The full variable domain, its missing parts supplied by reference TRBV9 and TRBJ2-2, is DSGVTQTPKHLITATGQRVTLRCSPRSGDLSVYWYQQSLDQGLQFLIQYYNGEERAKGNILERFSAQQFPDLHSELNLSSLELGDSALYFCASSVGSTRGAGELFFGEGSRLTVL.

This chain uses TRBV15 with TRBJ1-1; D is unclear. Deletions cut 1 base from V and 8 bases from J, with 11 bases between. This CDR3 is built from 13 residues. Germline CDR1 reads LNHNV; CDR2 reads YYDKDF (reference sequence). CDR3 sequence: CATSRGSANEAFF. In nucleotides, the CDR3 is TGTGCCACCAGCAGAGGTAGTGCCAACGAAGCTTTCTTT.

This chain uses TRBV9 with TRBJ1-1; no definite D call. CDR3 length: 13 amino acids. CDR1 SGDLS and CDR2 YYNGEE come from the germline V gene. Between the trimmed V and J ends, which lost 4 bases and 5 bases, there was a span of 12 bases. This CDR3 is CASSPGGRTEAFF. CDR3 DNA sequence: TGTGCCAGCAGCCCCGGTGGGAGGACTGAAGCTTTCTTT.

CDR3 amino acids: CASSFSGASYEQYV. The CDR3 DNA is TGCGCCAGCAGCTTTAGCGGGGCAAGCTACGAGCAGTACGTC. This chain joins TRBV10-1 and TRBJ2-7, with 8 bases identical to TRBD2. The CDR3 spans 14 residues. Germline assignment: CDR1 WNHNN and CDR2 SYGVQD (reference sequence). The ends lost 6 bases at V and 3 bases at J; junction bases unmatched: 7.

This sequence joins TRBV30 and TRBJ1-2; 7 bases are a match to TRBD1. Trimming cost V 6 bases and J 5 bases; bases outside gene matches: 12. The CDR3 is made up of 14 amino acids. Germline V gives CDR1 GTSNPN, CDR2 SVGIG (reference sequence). CDR3 bases: TGTGCCTGTTTTTACAGGGGCTCCGCTTATGGCTACACCTTC. It codes for CACFYRGSAYGYTF.

The CDR3 here is CATSGQGAFSYEQYF. In nucleotides, the CDR3 is TGTGCCACCAGCGGACAGGGGGCTTTTTCCTACGAGCAGTACTTC. The V call is TRBV15, the J call TRBJ2-5; 11 nucleotides agree with TRBD1. The J call may be in error: the DNA end matches TRBJ2-7 better. The CDR3 runs 15 residues. CDR1 is LNHNV, CDR2 YYDKDF, per germline (reference sequence).